This T cell receptor (beta chain) was identified in a study of blood T cells in healthy people across ages. Broader study findings: As naive T cell percentage varied, TCR beta diversity correlated strongly with it.

The V and J ends lost 1 base and 2 bases respectively, with 12 bases between them. The CDR3 runs 15 residues. Per the germline V gene, CDR1 is SGHVS and CDR2 is FNYEAQ. A second roughly 6 to 12 cycle PCR used barcoded and J-beta primers. TCRdb reanalysed the 5' RACE reads using MiXCR and keeps one entry per CDR3 protein. Among over 1.5 million distinct CDR3 sequences listed, about 50% were seen once. There were healthy Caucasian individuals from Russia, aged roughly 6 to 90, serving as donors. This clonotype was detected a few times. The antigen is unknown. This TCR was recovered from a woman aged 40 to 50 in good health. This sequence joins TRBV7-6 and TRBJ2-7, with a tentative D call TRBD1 (6 bases). The sequencing input was blood. The CDR3 protein is CASSLGQDSAYEQYF. The CDR3 DNA reads TGTGCCAGCAGCTTAGGGCAGGACAGTGCCTACGAGCAGTACTTC.